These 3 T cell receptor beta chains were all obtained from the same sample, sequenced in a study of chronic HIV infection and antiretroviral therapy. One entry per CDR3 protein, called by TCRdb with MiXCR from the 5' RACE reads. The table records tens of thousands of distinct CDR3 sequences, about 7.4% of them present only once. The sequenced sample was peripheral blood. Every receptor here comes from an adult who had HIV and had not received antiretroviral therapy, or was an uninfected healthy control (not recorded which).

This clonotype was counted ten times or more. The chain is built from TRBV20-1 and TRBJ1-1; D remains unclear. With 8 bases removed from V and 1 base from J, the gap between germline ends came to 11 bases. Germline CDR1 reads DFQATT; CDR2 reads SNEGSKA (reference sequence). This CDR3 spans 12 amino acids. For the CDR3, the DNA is TGCAGTCCCCTAAGGTCGAACACTGAAGCTTTCTTT. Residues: CSPLRSNTEAFF.

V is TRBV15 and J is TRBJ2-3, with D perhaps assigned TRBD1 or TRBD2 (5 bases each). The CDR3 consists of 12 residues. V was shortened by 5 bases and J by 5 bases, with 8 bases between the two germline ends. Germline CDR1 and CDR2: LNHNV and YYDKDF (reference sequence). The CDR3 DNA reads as TGTGCCACCAGCCGAGGGGAAGATACGCAGTATTTT. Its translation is CATSRGEDTQYF. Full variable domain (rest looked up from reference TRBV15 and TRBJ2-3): DAMVIQNPRYQVTQFGKPVTLSCSQTLNHNVMYWYQQKSSQAPKLLFHYYDKDFNNEADTPDNFQSRRPNTSFCFLDIRSPGLGDTAMYLCATSRGEDTQYFGPGTRLTVL.

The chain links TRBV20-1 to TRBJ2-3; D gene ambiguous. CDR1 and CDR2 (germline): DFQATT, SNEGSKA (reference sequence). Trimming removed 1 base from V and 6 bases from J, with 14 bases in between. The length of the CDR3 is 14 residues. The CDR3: CSARVGRAGDTQYF. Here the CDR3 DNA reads TGCAGTGCTAGAGTAGGTCGCGCCGGGGATACGCAGTATTTT.